These 9 T cell receptor beta chains came from one sample sequenced in a study of T-cell reconstitution after alpha-beta-depleted transplantation in children. During its preparation, the TCRbeta library received unique molecular identifiers. In TCRdb, the PCR reads were re-called with MiXCR into one record per CDR3 protein. In the table there are more than 450,000 distinct CDR3 sequences, about 16% of which are singletons. Specimen: PBMCs from the stem cell graft donor, collected from the stem cell graft. The receptor source for this set is a human donor who donated a stem cell graft to a child with acute lymphoblastic leukemia.

The V gene is TRBV9, the J gene TRBJ2-5; D might be TRBD2 (6 bases). The V end was cut by 4 bases, the J end by 5 bases, with 21 bases between. CDR3 size: 16 residues. Germline lookup yields CDR1 SGDLS and CDR2 YYNGEE. The CDR3 nucleotides read TGTGCCAGCAGCCCACGCGGAGGGCAGACGGGGGAGACCCAGTACTTC. Translation gives CASSPRGGQTGETQYF.

This clonotype was seen a few times. V usage is TRBV7-9 and J usage is TRBJ2-5; possibly TRBD1 for D (6 bases). CDR3 length: 15 amino acids. The V end lost 5 bases, the J end lost 4 bases, and 17 bases lay between the germline ends. The germline CDR1 and CDR2 sequences are SEHNR and FQNEAQ (reference sequence). In DNA, the CDR3 is TGTGCCAGCAGCATAGATCAGGGGAAAAGAGAGACCCAGTACTTC. It specifies CASSIDQGKRETQYF.

The rearrangement joins TRBV9 to TRBJ2-7; TRBD1 might be the D (7 bases). Trimming removed 4 bases from V and 1 base from J, with 12 bases in between. Germline loops: CDR1 SGDLS, CDR2 YYNGEE. This CDR3 has 14 amino acids. CDR3 sequence (DNA): TGTGCCAGCAGCACCCAGGGGGGTTCCTACGAGCAGTACTTC. It yields the protein CASSTQGGSYEQYF. Complete variable domain (other parts from reference TRBV9 and TRBJ2-7): DSGVTQTPKHLITATGQRVTLRCSPRSGDLSVYWYQQSLDQGLQFLIQYYNGEERAKGNILERFSAQQFPDLHSELNLSSLELGDSALYFCASSTQGGSYEQYFGPGTRLTVT.

The V call is TRBV27, the J call TRBJ2-5, with D possibly being TRBD1 (5 bases). Deletions cut 5 bases from V and 4 bases from J, with 20 bases between. In germline, CDR1 is MNHEY, CDR2 SMNVEV (reference sequence). This CDR3 spans 16 amino acids. The CDR3 loop is CASSPRGPGSRETQYF. CDR3 DNA: TGTGCCAGCAGTCCTAGGGGCCCAGGGTCAAGAGAGACCCAGTACTTC.

V gene TRBV7-9 combines with J gene TRBJ2-7; the D call may be TRBD1 or TRBD2 (6 bases each). Trimming removed 1 base from V and 7 bases from J, with 17 bases in between. CDR1 is SEHNR, CDR2 FQNEAQ, per germline (reference sequence). CDR3 length: 15 amino acids. In DNA form, the CDR3 reads TGTGCCAGCAGCTTAGTGTTGGAGGGGGTGAGAGAGCAGTACTTC. Translated, it gives CASSLVLEGVREQYF. Full variable domain (remainder filled in from reference TRBV7-9 and TRBJ2-7): DTGVSQNPRHKITKRGQNVTFRCDPISEHNRLYWYRQTLGQGPEFLTYFQNEAQLEKSRLLSDRFSAERPKGSFSTLEIQRTEQGDSAMYLCASSLVLEGVREQYFGPGTRLTVT.

This clonotype was observed a handful of times. This rearrangement joins TRBV27 to TRBJ2-7; 8 nucleotides line up with TRBD1. There are 14 residues in the CDR3. V lost 8 bases, J lost 4 bases, and 10 bases stayed unmatched. Germline CDR1 reads MNHEY; CDR2 reads SMNVEV (reference sequence). The DNA for the CDR3 is TGTGCCAGCTCAGTACAGGGGGGAATTTACGAGCAGTACTTC. Translating it yields CASSVQGGIYEQYF.

V is TRBV20-1 and J is TRBJ1-1; 11 bases are shared with TRBD1. The CDR3 loop spans 14 amino acids. Germline assignment: CDR1 DFQATT and CDR2 SNEGSKA (reference sequence). J gave up 4 bases and V 5 bases, and 6 bases lay outside the gene matches. CDR3 sequence: CSAVEGQGGTEAFF. DNA for the CDR3: TGCAGTGCTGTTGAGGGACAGGGGGGCACTGAAGCTTTCTTT.

This clonotype was seen more than once but under ten times. This rearrangement joins TRBV5-1 to TRBJ1-1, with a possible D match to TRBD1 (6 bases). V lost 4 bases to trimming and J lost 6 bases, with 10 bases between them. CDR1 and CDR2 (germline): SGHRS, YFSETQ. The length of the CDR3 is 12 residues. The CDR3 DNA is TGCGCCAGCAGCCCACAGGGACCTGAAGCTTTCTTT. Encoded protein: CASSPQGPEAFF.

The chain has TRBV5-1 and TRBJ2-7, with D uncertain. The length of the CDR3 is 12 residues. Germline-derived CDR1 and CDR2 are SGHRS and YFSETQ. Trimming cost V 6 bases and J 2 bases, with 9 bases left between them. CDR3 region: CASKTDTYEQYF. In nucleotides, the CDR3 is TGCGCCAGCAAAACGGATACCTACGAGCAGTACTTC.